The present T cell receptor (beta chain) was sequenced within a study of cytomegalovirus exposure and HLA in healthy donors. The PCR was carried out with 60 Vbeta primers and 13 Jbeta primers. Clones were sequenced by immunoSEQ multiplex PCR, and TCRdb holds only the in-frame ones, with some missing. The sample lists 170,000 or so clones; around 78% were seen once. Input material: PBMCs. This receptor was obtained from a woman aged 45-65 years in good health and CMV-seropositive.

CDR3 loop: CASSGTGLTNEKLFF. CDR3 bases: TGTGCCAGTAGTGGGACAGGACTTACTAATGAAAAACTGTTTTTT. The chain uses TRBV19 and TRBJ1-4; the match to TRBD1 covers 8 bases. V gave up 5 bases and J gave up 2 bases; unmatched junction bases: 4. The CDR3 totals 15 residues. Germline loops: CDR1 LNHDA, CDR2 SQIVND (reference sequence).